The sample holds one count of the clone carrying this T cell receptor (beta chain). Its antigen is currently unknown. Clones were sequenced by immunoSEQ multiplex PCR, and TCRdb holds only the in-frame ones, with some missing. The table lists roughly 2.4 million clones, approximately 95% of them singletons. The germline V gene has CDR1 GTSNPN and CDR2 SVGIG (reference sequence). CDR3 length: 13 residues. V lost 5 bases to trimming and J lost 1 base, with 10 bases between them. The record originates from a study of shared clonotypes between healthy human individuals. Overall study results and limits: Researchers sampled only blood; tissue repertoires likely differ. For sorted subsets, rarefaction showed incomplete sequencing despite large depth. Having only a few donors restricted how much genetic and exposure-history diversity was captured.

The V and J genes are TRBV30 and TRBJ2-3; the D call may be TRBD1 or TRBD2 (5 bases each). Specimen: naive CD4+ T cells sorted from blood. As for subset: CD45RA+ positively selected. The receptor comes from a man between 18 and 29 years old in good health. Here the CDR3 reads CAWEMGGTDTQYF. In DNA, the CDR3 is TGTGCCTGGGAGATGGGGGGCACAGATACGCAGTATTTT.